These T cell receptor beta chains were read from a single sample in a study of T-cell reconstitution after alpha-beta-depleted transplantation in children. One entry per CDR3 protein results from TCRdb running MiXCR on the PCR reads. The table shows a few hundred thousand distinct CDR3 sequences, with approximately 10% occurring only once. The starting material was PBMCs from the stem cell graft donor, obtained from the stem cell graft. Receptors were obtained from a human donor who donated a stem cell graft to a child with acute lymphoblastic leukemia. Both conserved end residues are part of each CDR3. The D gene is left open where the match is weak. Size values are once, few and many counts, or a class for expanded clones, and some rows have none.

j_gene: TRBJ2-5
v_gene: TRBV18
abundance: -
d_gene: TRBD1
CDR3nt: TGTGCCAGCTCACGGACCGGGACAGAATTCCAAGAGACCCAGTACTTC
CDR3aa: CASSRTGTEFQETQYF

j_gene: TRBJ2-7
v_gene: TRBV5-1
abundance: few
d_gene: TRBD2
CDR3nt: TGCGCCAGCAGCTGGGGTCCCGGGACTAGCGGGAGATCTTCCTACGAGCAGTACTTC
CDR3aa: CASSWGPGTSGRSSYEQYF

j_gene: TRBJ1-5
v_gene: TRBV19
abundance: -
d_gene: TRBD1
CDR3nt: TGTGCCAGTAGTATTGGGAGTTACAGGGGAGATCAGCCCCAGCATTTT
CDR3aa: CASSIGSYRGDQPQHF

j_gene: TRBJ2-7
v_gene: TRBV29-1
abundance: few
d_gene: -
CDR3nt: TGCAGCGTTGAAGTTCCCCCGATCCCCTACGAGCAGTACTTC
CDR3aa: CSVEVPPIPYEQYF

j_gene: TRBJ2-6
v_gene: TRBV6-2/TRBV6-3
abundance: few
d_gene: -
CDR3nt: TGTGCCAGCAGTTACCGGCAGCTCAGCTCTGGGGCCAACGTCCTGACTTTC
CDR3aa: CASSYRQLSSGANVLTF

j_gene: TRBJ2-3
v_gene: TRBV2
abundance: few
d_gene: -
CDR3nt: TGTGCCAGCAGTAAGACTCTGGTCGCAGATACGCAGTATTTT
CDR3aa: CASSKTLVADTQYF

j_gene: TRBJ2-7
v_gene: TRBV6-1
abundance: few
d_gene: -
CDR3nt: TGTGCCAGCAGCCCGGGGAGCGGTCCCTACGAGCAGTACTTC
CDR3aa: CASSPGSGPYEQYF

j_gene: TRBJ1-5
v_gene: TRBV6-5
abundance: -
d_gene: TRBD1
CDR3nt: TGTGCCAGCAGTTACGGGGACAGGCCCCATCAGCCCCAGCATTTT
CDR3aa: CASSYGDRPHQPQHF

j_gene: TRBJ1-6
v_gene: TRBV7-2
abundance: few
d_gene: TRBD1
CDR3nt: TGTGCCAGCAGCTTATGGGACAGGGATAATTCACCCCTCCACTTT
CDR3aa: CASSLWDRDNSPLHF

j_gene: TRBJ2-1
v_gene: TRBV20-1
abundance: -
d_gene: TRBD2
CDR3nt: TGCAGTGCTAGAGAATCCGGCGGGAGTGAGCAGTTCTTC
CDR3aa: CSARESGGSEQFF

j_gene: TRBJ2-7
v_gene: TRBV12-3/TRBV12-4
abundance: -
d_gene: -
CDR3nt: TGTGCCAGCAGCCATAGGGGTCTCCTGGAGCAGTACTTC
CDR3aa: CASSHRGLLEQYF

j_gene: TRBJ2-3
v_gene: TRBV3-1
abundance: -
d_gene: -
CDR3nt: TGTGCCAGCAGCCAAGCAGGATGGGGCACAGATACGCAGTATTTT
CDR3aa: CASSQAGWGTDTQYF

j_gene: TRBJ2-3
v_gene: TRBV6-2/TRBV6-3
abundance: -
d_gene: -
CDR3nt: TGTGCCAGCAGTCCGCCGGGGGATCTCTATACGCAGTATTTT
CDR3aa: CASSPPGDLYTQYF

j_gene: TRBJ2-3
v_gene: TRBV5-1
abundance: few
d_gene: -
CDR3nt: TGCGCCAGCAGCTTGGGGGTGGGAGAGCCTACAGATACGCAGTATTTT
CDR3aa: CASSLGVGEPTDTQYF

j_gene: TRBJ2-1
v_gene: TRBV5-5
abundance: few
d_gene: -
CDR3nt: TGTGCCAGCAGCTTGGAAGTCCTAGTTCTCTACAATGAGCAGTTCTTC
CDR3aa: CASSLEVLVLYNEQFF

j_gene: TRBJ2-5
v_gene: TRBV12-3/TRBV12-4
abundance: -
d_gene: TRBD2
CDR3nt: TGTGCCAGCGCGTCAGCGGGAGAAGAGACCCAGTACTTC
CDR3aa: CASASAGEETQYF

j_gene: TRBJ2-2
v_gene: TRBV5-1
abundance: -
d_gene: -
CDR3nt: TGCGCCAGCAGCGATTACCTGTCCGGGGAGCTGTTTTTT
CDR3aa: CASSDYLSGELFF

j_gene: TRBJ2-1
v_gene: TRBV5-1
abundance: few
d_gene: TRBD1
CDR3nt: TGCGCCAGCAGCACGGGACAGCCAGAGGGGCAGTTCTTC
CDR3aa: CASSTGQPEGQFF

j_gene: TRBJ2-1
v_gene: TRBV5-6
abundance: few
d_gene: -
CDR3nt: TGTGCCAGCAGCTTGCAGGGGCCTTCGGATGAGCAGTTCTTC
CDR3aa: CASSLQGPSDEQFF

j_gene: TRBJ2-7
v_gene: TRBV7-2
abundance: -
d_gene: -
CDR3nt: TGTGCCAGCAGCTTATCCGCGGCAACCTACGACCAGTACTTC
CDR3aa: CASSLSAATYDQYF

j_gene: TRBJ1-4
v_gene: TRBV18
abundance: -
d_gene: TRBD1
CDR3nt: TGTGCCAGCTCACTCTCCGACAGGGTCGTGTCAGAAAAACTGTTTTTT
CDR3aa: CASSLSDRVVSEKLFF

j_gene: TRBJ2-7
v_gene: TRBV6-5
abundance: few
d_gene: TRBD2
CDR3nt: TGTGCCAGCAGTTACTCTTCGGGGGGGCACTACGAGCAGTACTTC
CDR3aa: CASSYSSGGHYEQYF

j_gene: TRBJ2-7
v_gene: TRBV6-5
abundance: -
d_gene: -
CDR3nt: TGTGCCAGCAGTTACGTTGGTCCCTACGAGCAGTACTTC
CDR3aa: CASSYVGPYEQYF

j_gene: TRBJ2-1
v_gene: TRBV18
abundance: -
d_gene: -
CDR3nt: TGTGCCAGCTCACCTAACAGGGAAGGCGATGAGCAGTTCTTC
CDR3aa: CASSPNREGDEQFF

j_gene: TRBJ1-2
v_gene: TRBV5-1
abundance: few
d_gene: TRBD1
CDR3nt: TGCGCCAGCAGCGGAGCCGGGACAGGAAATGGCTACACCTTC
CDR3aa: CASSGAGTGNGYTF

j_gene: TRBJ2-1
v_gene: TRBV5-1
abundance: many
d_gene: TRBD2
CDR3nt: TGCGCCAGCAGCTCAAGACTAGCGGGAGGCTACAATGAGCAGTTCTTC
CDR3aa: CASSSRLAGGYNEQFF

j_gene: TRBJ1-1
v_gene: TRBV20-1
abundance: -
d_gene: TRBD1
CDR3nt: TGCAGTGCAACCGGACAGGGAGCAGACGCTTTCTTT
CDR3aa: CSATGQGADAFF

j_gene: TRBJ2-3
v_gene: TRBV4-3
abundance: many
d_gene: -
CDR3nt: TGCGCCAGCAGCCAAGATAGGGATACGCAGTATTTT
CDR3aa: CASSQDRDTQYF

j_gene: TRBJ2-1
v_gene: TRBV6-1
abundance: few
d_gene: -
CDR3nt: TGTGCCAGCACCTCGACCGGGGGTATAAGTGAGCAGTTCTTC
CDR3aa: CASTSTGGISEQFF

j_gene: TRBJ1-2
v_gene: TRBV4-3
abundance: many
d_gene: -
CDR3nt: TGCGCCAGCAGCCAAGTGGAGGGATCAATCTATGGCTACACCTTC
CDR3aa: CASSQVEGSIYGYTF

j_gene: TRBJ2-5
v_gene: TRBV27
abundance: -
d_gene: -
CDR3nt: TGTGCCAGCAGTTGGGGCGTACAAACTAGCTTAGAGACCCAGTACTTC
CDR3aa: CASSWGVQTSLETQYF

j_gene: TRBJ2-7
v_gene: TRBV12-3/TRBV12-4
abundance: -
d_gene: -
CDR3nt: TGTGCCAGCAGTTTAGGAGGGTTTAAGTCCTACGAGCAGTACTTC
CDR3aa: CASSLGGFKSYEQYF

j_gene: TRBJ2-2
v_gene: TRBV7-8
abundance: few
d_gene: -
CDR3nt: TGTGCCAGCAGCTTAGAGTGGGTCCCCGGGGAGCTGTTTTTT
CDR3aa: CASSLEWVPGELFF

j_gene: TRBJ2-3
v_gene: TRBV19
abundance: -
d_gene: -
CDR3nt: TGTGCCAGTAGGGCCGTCTTGACACGGAACGAAGATACGCAGTATTTT
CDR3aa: CASRAVLTRNEDTQYF

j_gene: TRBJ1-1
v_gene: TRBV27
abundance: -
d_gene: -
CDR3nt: TGTGCCAGCAGTTTAATCCCCAGAGGGGTTTCTGAAGCTTTCTTT
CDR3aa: CASSLIPRGVSEAFF

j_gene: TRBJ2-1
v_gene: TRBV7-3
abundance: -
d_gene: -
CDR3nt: TGTGCCAGCAGCTTAATCGGCAATGAGCAGTTCTTC
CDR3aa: CASSLIGNEQFF

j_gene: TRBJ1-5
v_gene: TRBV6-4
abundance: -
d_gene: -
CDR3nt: TGTGCCAGCGGTGTCCCGCAGGGTAGTCAGCCCCAGCATTTT
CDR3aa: CASGVPQGSQPQHF

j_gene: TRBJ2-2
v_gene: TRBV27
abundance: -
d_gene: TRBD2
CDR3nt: TGTGCCAGCAGTTTAGCGGGAGGGCGAACCGGGGAGCTGTTTTTT
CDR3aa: CASSLAGGRTGELFF

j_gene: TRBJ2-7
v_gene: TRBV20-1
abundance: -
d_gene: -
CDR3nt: TGCAGTGCCCGCTGGACCTCCTACGAGCAGTACTTC
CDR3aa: CSARWTSYEQYF

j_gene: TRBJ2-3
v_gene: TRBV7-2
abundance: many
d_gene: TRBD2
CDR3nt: TGTGCCAGCAGCCCCGGGACTAGCGGGAGTGGCACAGATACGCAGTATTTT
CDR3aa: CASSPGTSGSGTDTQYF

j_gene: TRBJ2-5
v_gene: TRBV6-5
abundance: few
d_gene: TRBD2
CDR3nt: TGTGCCAGCAGTTACTCGATCTCTAGCGGGAGCCCGGAGACCCAGTACTTC
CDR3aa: CASSYSISSGSPETQYF

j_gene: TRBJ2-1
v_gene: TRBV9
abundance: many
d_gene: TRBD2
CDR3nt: TGTGCCAGCAGCCCCGACGCTAGCGGGATAAACAATGAGCAGTTCTTC
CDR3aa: CASSPDASGINNEQFF

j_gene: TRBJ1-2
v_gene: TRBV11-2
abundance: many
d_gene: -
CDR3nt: TGTGCCAGCAGCTTAGACAGTTATGGCTACACCTTC
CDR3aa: CASSLDSYGYTF

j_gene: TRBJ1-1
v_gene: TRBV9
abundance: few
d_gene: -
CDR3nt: TGTGCCAGCAGCAAAGGGGGCACTGAAGCTTTCTTT
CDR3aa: CASSKGGTEAFF

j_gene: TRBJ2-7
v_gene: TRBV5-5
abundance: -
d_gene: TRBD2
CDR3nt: TGTGCCAGCAGCTTGGGGTTGATCACTAGCGGGAGAAGGAACGAGCAGTACTTC
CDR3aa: CASSLGLITSGRRNEQYF

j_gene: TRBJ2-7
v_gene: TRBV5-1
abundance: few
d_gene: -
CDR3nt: TGCGCCAGCAGCTCAGCGGTGGGGACCTACGAGCAGTACTTC
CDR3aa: CASSSAVGTYEQYF

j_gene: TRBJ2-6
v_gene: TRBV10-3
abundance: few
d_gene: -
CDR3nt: TGTGCCATCAAGCGGGTAGGGGCCTCAAACTCTGGGGCCAACGTCCTGACTTTC
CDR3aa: CAIKRVGASNSGANVLTF

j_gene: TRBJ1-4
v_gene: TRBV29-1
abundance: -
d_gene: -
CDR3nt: TGCAGCGTTGCGCGGGGGGCTAATGAAAAACTGTTTTTT
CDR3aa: CSVARGANEKLFF

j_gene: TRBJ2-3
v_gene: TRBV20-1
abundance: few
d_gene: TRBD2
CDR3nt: TGCAGTGCTAGTCGGACTAGCGGTTTCCCAGATACGCAGTATTTT
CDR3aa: CSASRTSGFPDTQYF

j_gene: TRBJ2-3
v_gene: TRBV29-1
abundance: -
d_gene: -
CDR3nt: TGCAGCGTTGAAGACCCCGCGGGAAGCAACACAGATACGCAGTATTTT
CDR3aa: CSVEDPAGSNTDTQYF

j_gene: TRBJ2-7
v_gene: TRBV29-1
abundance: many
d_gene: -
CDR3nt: TGCAGCGTTGAATGGGCAGAAACCTACGAGCAGTACTTC
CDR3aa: CSVEWAETYEQYF